These T cell receptor beta chains were read from a single sample in a study of shared T cell receptors in the human thymus. Using immunoSEQ multiplex PCR, the repertoire was profiled, and TCRdb retains in-frame clones only, with some absent. The sample consists of about 380,000 clones, 85% to 95% of them appearing once. The sequenced material came from thymocytes. These TCRs come from a human donor. Both conserved end residues are part of each CDR3. The D gene is left open where the match is weak. Clone sizes are given selectively: once, few, many, or a class where the clone is expanded.

clone_size: once
v_call: TRBV20-1
cdr3_length: 11
j_call: TRBJ2-7
d_call: NA
cdr3_nt: TGCAGTGCTATAGACTCCTACGAGCAGTACTTC
cdr3_aa: CSAIDSYEQYF

clone_size: NA
v_call: TRBV18
cdr3_length: 16
j_call: TRBJ1-1
d_call: NA
cdr3_nt: TGTGCCAGCTCACGAGTCAATGGGAGGTCGAACACTGAAGCTTTCTTT
cdr3_aa: CASSRVNGRSNTEAFF

clone_size: NA
v_call: TRBV10-3
cdr3_length: 15
j_call: TRBJ1-2
d_call: NA
cdr3_nt: TGTGCCACCCTGAGGCCGGGGCAGCCGAACTATGGCTACACCTTC
cdr3_aa: CATLRPGQPNYGYTF

clone_size: NA
v_call: TRBV11-3
cdr3_length: 12
j_call: TRBJ2-1
d_call: NA
cdr3_nt: TGTGCCAGCAGCCCCCGCCACAATGAGCAGTTCTTC
cdr3_aa: CASSPRHNEQFF

clone_size: NA
v_call: TRBV7-9
cdr3_length: 14
j_call: TRBJ2-2
d_call: NA
cdr3_nt: TGTGCCAGCAGCTTAGCCGGGCTCCCCGGGGAGCTGTTTTTT
cdr3_aa: CASSLAGLPGELFF

clone_size: NA
v_call: TRBV28
cdr3_length: 19
j_call: TRBJ1-4
d_call: NA
cdr3_nt: TGTGCCAGCAGTACCCCCCACCTCAGGGCTCTCCCCCGAAATGAAAAACTGTTTTTT
cdr3_aa: CASSTPHLRALPRNEKLFF

clone_size: NA
v_call: TRBV27
cdr3_length: 16
j_call: TRBJ2-1
d_call: NA
cdr3_nt: TGTGCCAGCAGTTTGGGATCGCGGCAGACCGACAATGAGCAGTTCTTC
cdr3_aa: CASSLGSRQTDNEQFF

clone_size: NA
v_call: TRBV10-3
cdr3_length: 14
j_call: TRBJ1-2
d_call: NA
cdr3_nt: TGTGCCATCAGTGAGTTCCAGGATCCTTATGGCTACACCTTC
cdr3_aa: CAISEFQDPYGYTF

clone_size: NA
v_call: TRBV28
cdr3_length: 15
j_call: TRBJ1-5
d_call: NA
cdr3_nt: TGTGCCAGCAGTCACAGGGACTTCCAAAATCAGCCCCAGCATTTT
cdr3_aa: CASSHRDFQNQPQHF

clone_size: once
v_call: TRBV27
cdr3_length: 16
j_call: TRBJ1-5
d_call: NA
cdr3_nt: TGTGCCGTAGGGCCTGGGGCAGCTTATAGCAATCAGCCCCAGCATTTT
cdr3_aa: CAVGPGAAYSNQPQHF

clone_size: NA
v_call: TRBV5-8
cdr3_length: 16
j_call: TRBJ2-7
d_call: TRBD1
cdr3_nt: TGTGCCAGCAGCCATGCCGACAGGGGGCCCCTCTACGAGCAGTACTTC
cdr3_aa: CASSHADRGPLYEQYF

clone_size: NA
v_call: TRBV23-1
cdr3_length: 14
j_call: TRBJ2-7
d_call: NA
cdr3_nt: TGCGCCAGCAGTCAATCGAACAGCTGCTACGAGCAGTACTTC
cdr3_aa: CASSQSNSCYEQYF

clone_size: once
v_call: TRBV6-4
cdr3_length: 16
j_call: TRBJ1-2
d_call: NA
cdr3_nt: TGTGCCAGCAGTGACTCGAGAGACAGCTCTCTCTATGGCTACACCTTC
cdr3_aa: CASSDSRDSSLYGYTF

clone_size: NA
v_call: TRBV9
cdr3_length: 17
j_call: TRBJ1-1
d_call: NA
cdr3_nt: TGTGCCAGCAGCGTAGTAACAGCCTCATGGGTGAACACTGAAGCTTTCTTT
cdr3_aa: CASSVVTASWVNTEAFF

clone_size: NA
v_call: TRBV2
cdr3_length: 15
j_call: TRBJ2-7
d_call: NA
cdr3_nt: TGTGCCAGCAGGCCCTGGGTGAACCGACGGGCCGAGCAGTACTTC
cdr3_aa: CASRPWVNRRAEQYF

clone_size: NA
v_call: TRBV5-1
cdr3_length: 13
j_call: TRBJ2-7
d_call: TRBD1
cdr3_nt: TGCGCCAGCAGCCCCGGGACAGTGGGGGAGCAGTACTTC
cdr3_aa: CASSPGTVGEQYF

clone_size: NA
v_call: TRBV10-1
cdr3_length: 17
j_call: TRBJ2-7
d_call: TRBD1
cdr3_nt: TGCGCCAGCAGTGAGACCCTCACAGGGGACCTCTCCTACGAGCAGTACTTC
cdr3_aa: CASSETLTGDLSYEQYF

clone_size: NA
v_call: TRBV4-1
cdr3_length: 15
j_call: TRBJ2-1
d_call: TRBD2
cdr3_nt: TGCGCCAGCAGCCATGACCGGACTAGGAGGAATGAGCAGTTCTTC
cdr3_aa: CASSHDRTRRNEQFF

clone_size: NA
v_call: TRBV18
cdr3_length: 14
j_call: TRBJ2-7
d_call: TRBD1
cdr3_nt: TGTGCCAGCTCACCTCAGGGGGCTCCCGGGGAGCAGTACTTC
cdr3_aa: CASSPQGAPGEQYF

clone_size: once
v_call: TRBV5-3
cdr3_length: 19
j_call: TRBJ2-2
d_call: TRBD2
cdr3_nt: TGTGCCAGAAGCTTGGATCGGGTACTGAGCGGGAGAGTTTTGGGGGAGCTGTTTTTT
cdr3_aa: CARSLDRVLSGRVLGELFF

clone_size: NA
v_call: TRBV7-2
cdr3_length: 18
j_call: TRBJ2-1
d_call: TRBD1
cdr3_nt: TGTGCCAGCAGCTTAGTAGGACAGGGGGCCTCTTTCTACAATGAGCAGTTCTTC
cdr3_aa: CASSLVGQGASFYNEQFF

clone_size: NA
v_call: TRBV27
cdr3_length: 15
j_call: TRBJ2-1
d_call: NA
cdr3_nt: TGTGCCAGCAGTCCTGCAGGGTCGTCTTACAATGAGCAGTTCTTC
cdr3_aa: CASSPAGSSYNEQFF

clone_size: NA
v_call: TRBV2
cdr3_length: 17
j_call: TRBJ2-1
d_call: TRBD2
cdr3_nt: TGTGCCAGCAGTGCTCGGACTAGCGGGAGGGCAGGCAATGAGCAGTTCTTC
cdr3_aa: CASSARTSGRAGNEQFF

clone_size: NA
v_call: TRBV7-4
cdr3_length: 16
j_call: TRBJ2-5
d_call: NA
cdr3_nt: TGTGCCAGCAGCTTAGTCTGCCAGGGTTTGAAAGAGACCCAGTACTTC
cdr3_aa: CASSLVCQGLKETQYF

clone_size: NA
v_call: TRBV7-6
cdr3_length: 11
j_call: TRBJ2-1
d_call: NA
cdr3_nt: TGTGCCAGCAGCTTATACGATGAGCAGTTCTTC
cdr3_aa: CASSLYDEQFF

clone_size: NA
v_call: TRBV4-3
cdr3_length: 18
j_call: TRBJ2-2
d_call: NA
cdr3_nt: TGCGCCAGCAGCCAAGCCGCGCGGGACCGACCGAACACCGGGGAGCTGTTTTTT
cdr3_aa: CASSQAARDRPNTGELFF

clone_size: NA
v_call: TRBV18
cdr3_length: 15
j_call: TRBJ2-3
d_call: NA
cdr3_nt: TGTGCCAGCTCACCATCGGGGCTTTGGGGTATTGGGCAGTATTTT
cdr3_aa: CASSPSGLWGIGQYF

clone_size: NA
v_call: TRBV13
cdr3_length: 16
j_call: TRBJ1-1
d_call: NA
cdr3_nt: TGTGCCAGCAGCCCCAAGTTTCGGCCTATGAACACTGAAGCTTTCTTT
cdr3_aa: CASSPKFRPMNTEAFF

clone_size: NA
v_call: TRBV30
cdr3_length: 13
j_call: TRBJ1-5
d_call: TRBD1
cdr3_nt: TGTGCCTGGAGTGAACAGGGGAATCAGCCCCAGCATTTT
cdr3_aa: CAWSEQGNQPQHF

clone_size: NA
v_call: TRBV11-2
cdr3_length: 15
j_call: TRBJ1-4
d_call: NA
cdr3_nt: TGTGCCAGCAGGGGGCTGGGGGCAACTAATGAAAAACTGTTTTTT
cdr3_aa: CASRGLGATNEKLFF

clone_size: NA
v_call: TRBV7-9
cdr3_length: 15
j_call: TRBJ2-7
d_call: TRBD1
cdr3_nt: TGTGCCAGCAGCTCAAGGACAGGGGGGTCCTACGAGCAGTACTTC
cdr3_aa: CASSSRTGGSYEQYF

clone_size: NA
v_call: TRBV4-1
cdr3_length: 12
j_call: TRBJ2-7
d_call: NA
cdr3_nt: TGCGCCAGCATGGGGATCTCCTACGAGCAGTACTTC
cdr3_aa: CASMGISYEQYF

clone_size: NA
v_call: TRBV5-1
cdr3_length: 13
j_call: TRBJ2-1
d_call: NA
cdr3_nt: TGCGCCAGCCGCCCCCAGCGCTACAATGAGCAGTTCTTC
cdr3_aa: CASRPQRYNEQFF

clone_size: NA
v_call: TRBV5-4
cdr3_length: 15
j_call: TRBJ1-2
d_call: NA
cdr3_nt: TGTGCCAGCAGCTTGGAAGGGACTACCCCCTATGGCTACACCTTC
cdr3_aa: CASSLEGTTPYGYTF

clone_size: NA
v_call: TRBV14
cdr3_length: 15
j_call: TRBJ2-7
d_call: NA
cdr3_nt: TGTGCCAGCAGCCAAGGGGACCGGGACTCCTACGAGCAGTACTTC
cdr3_aa: CASSQGDRDSYEQYF

clone_size: NA
v_call: TRBV7-7
cdr3_length: 16
j_call: TRBJ2-3
d_call: NA
cdr3_nt: TGTGCTAGCAGCCCCAGGTTCCTAGGACTACTAGATACGCAGTATTTT
cdr3_aa: CASSPRFLGLLDTQYF

clone_size: NA
v_call: TRBV6-1
cdr3_length: 14
j_call: TRBJ1-5
d_call: NA
cdr3_nt: TGTGCCAGCGCGCTACGGGAGTGGGATCAGCCCCAGCATTTT
cdr3_aa: CASALREWDQPQHF

clone_size: NA
v_call: TRBV6-5
cdr3_length: 12
j_call: TRBJ1-2
d_call: NA
cdr3_nt: TGTGCCAGCAGTCCCAGTCCCTATGGCTACACCTTC
cdr3_aa: CASSPSPYGYTF

clone_size: NA
v_call: TRBV7-3
cdr3_length: 16
j_call: TRBJ2-2
d_call: TRBD2
cdr3_nt: TGTGCCAGCAGCTCGTCCATGCGGGAGTATGCCGGGGAGCTGTTTTTT
cdr3_aa: CASSSSMREYAGELFF

clone_size: NA
v_call: TRBV28
cdr3_length: 12
j_call: TRBJ2-3
d_call: NA
cdr3_nt: TGTGCCAGCAGTCTCCGTTGGGATACGCAGTATTTT
cdr3_aa: CASSLRWDTQYF

clone_size: NA
v_call: TRBV5-6
cdr3_length: 16
j_call: TRBJ1-1
d_call: NA
cdr3_nt: TGTGCCAGCACCCCGAATCGAGGGGCTTCGAACACTGAAGCTTTCTTT
cdr3_aa: CASTPNRGASNTEAFF

clone_size: NA
v_call: TRBV20-1
cdr3_length: 11
j_call: TRBJ2-1
d_call: TRBD2
cdr3_nt: TGTACCCTAGCGGCAAACAATGAGCAGTTCTTC
cdr3_aa: CTLAANNEQFF

clone_size: NA
v_call: TRBV30
cdr3_length: 16
j_call: TRBJ2-7
d_call: NA
cdr3_nt: TGTGCCTGGAGTGTACTGGGGAGCGGGTCCCCCTACGAGCAGTACTTC
cdr3_aa: CAWSVLGSGSPYEQYF

clone_size: NA
v_call: TRBV14
cdr3_length: 15
j_call: TRBJ2-7
d_call: TRBD2
cdr3_nt: TGTGCCAGCAGCCAAGGGGGTAGCGGGGACTACGAGCAGTACTTC
cdr3_aa: CASSQGGSGDYEQYF

clone_size: NA
v_call: TRBV7-6
cdr3_length: 20
j_call: TRBJ1-4
d_call: NA
cdr3_nt: TGTGCCAGCAGCTTAGCGCAGGGCAGTCTTGGGCTCCTGGGTCGTGAAAAACTGTTTTTT
cdr3_aa: CASSLAQGSLGLLGREKLFF

clone_size: NA
v_call: TRBV5-8
cdr3_length: 14
j_call: TRBJ2-6
d_call: NA
cdr3_nt: TGTGCCAGCAAAGGGGCGTCTGGGGCCAACGTCCTGACTTTC
cdr3_aa: CASKGASGANVLTF

clone_size: NA
v_call: TRBV7-9
cdr3_length: 14
j_call: TRBJ2-7
d_call: NA
cdr3_nt: TGTGCCAGCATAGTTGGCAGGGCCGCCTACGAGCAGTACTTC
cdr3_aa: CASIVGRAAYEQYF

clone_size: NA
v_call: TRBV5-1
cdr3_length: 14
j_call: TRBJ2-5
d_call: TRBD1
cdr3_nt: TGCGCCAGCAGCTTGGAAAGGGGGCGAGAGACCCAGTACTTC
cdr3_aa: CASSLERGRETQYF

clone_size: NA
v_call: TRBV11-2
cdr3_length: 17
j_call: TRBJ2-3
d_call: NA
cdr3_nt: TGTGCCAGCAGCTTATGGTCTATTATGGGAGTTCAAGATACGCAGTATTTT
cdr3_aa: CASSLWSIMGVQDTQYF